Listed here is a single T cell receptor beta chain. Its antigen remains unidentified. These data originate in a study of shared clonotypes between healthy human individuals. Sequencing used immunoSEQ multiplex PCR; TCRdb keeps in-frame clones, though not all of them. The sample includes millions of clones, 85% to 95% of them seen just once. Broader study findings: Rarefaction gave evidence that sorted-subset sequencing remained incomplete despite large depth.

The sequence was obtained from a man in his late teens or twenties in good health. The sample comprised naive CD4+ T cells sorted from blood. Subset specified: CD45RA+ positively selected.

As DNA, the CDR3 is TGTGCCAGCAGTGAACTAGCGGGGGTCTACGAGCAGTACTTC. It yields the protein CASSELAGVYEQYF. J is TRBJ2-7 and V is TRBV2; the match to TRBD2 covers 10 bases. The CDR3 loop spans 14 amino acids. J lost 3 bases, V lost 2 bases, and 1 base had no gene match. Germline lookup yields CDR1 SNHLY and CDR2 FYNNEI.